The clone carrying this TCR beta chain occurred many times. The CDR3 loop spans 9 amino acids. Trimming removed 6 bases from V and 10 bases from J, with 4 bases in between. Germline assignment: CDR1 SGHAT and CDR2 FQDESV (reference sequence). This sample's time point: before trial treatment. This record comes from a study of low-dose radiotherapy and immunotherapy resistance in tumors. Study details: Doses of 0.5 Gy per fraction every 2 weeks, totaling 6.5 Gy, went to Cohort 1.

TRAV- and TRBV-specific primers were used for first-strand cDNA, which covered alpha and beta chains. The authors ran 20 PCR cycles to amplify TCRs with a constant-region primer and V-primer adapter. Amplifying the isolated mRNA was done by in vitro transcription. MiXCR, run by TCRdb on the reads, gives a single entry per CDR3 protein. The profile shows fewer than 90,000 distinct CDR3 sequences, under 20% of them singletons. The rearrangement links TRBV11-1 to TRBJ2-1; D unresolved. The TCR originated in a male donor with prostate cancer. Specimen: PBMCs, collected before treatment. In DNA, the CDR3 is TGTGCCAGCAGGTGCGAGCAGTTCTTC. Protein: CASRCEQFF.